These T cell receptor beta chains were read from a single sample in a study of blood T cell repertoires in COVID-19. Profiled with immunoSEQ multiplex PCR; TCRdb holds only in-frame clones, not every one. The sample records some 170,000 clones, over 65% being singletons. Sequencing was carried out using peripheral blood. Receptors were obtained from a man aged 55-75 years with acute or convalescent COVID-19. CDR3s include the opening cysteine and the closing phenylalanine or tryptophan. D genes are given only for firm matches.

TRBV9 | TRBD2 | CASSVAKASGSSYNEQFF
TRBV6-5 | . | CASSYWQGTLYNEQFF
TRBV2 | . | CASSDSSNYGYTF
TRBV6-1 | . | CASSELGPQGYTF
TRBV2 | . | CASKPGFSGANVLTF
TRBV6-5 | . | CASSSSGIEAFF
TRBV24-1 | . | CATSGGAIQETQYF
TRBV5-1 | TRBD1 | CASSATQGHTEAFF
TRBV20-1 | TRBD1 | CSASPRGQSEKLFF
TRBV19 | TRBD1 | CASKTGTVNTEAFF
TRBV24-1 | . | CATSGLGAGRTGELFF
TRBV9 | . | CASSASGSSTNEKLFF
TRBV24-1 | . | CATQRNSNQPQHF
TRBV11-3 | TRBD1 | CASSATGTGITEAFF
TRBV7-7 | . | CASSLATSSYNEQFF
TRBV7-2 | TRBD1 | CASSFTTGAGQPQHF
TRBV10-3 | TRBD1 | CAIRTGVTEAFF
TRBV5-1 | . | CASSLEREQTGELFF
TRBV5-4 | . | CASSLDTSYEQYF
TRBV7-2 | . | CASSLGVGGYEQYF
TRBV5-1 | . | CASSSSRDGSSGNTIYF
TRBV29-1 | TRBD2 | CSVEFAGGPYEQYF
TRBV7-6 | TRBD1 | CASSSWTGENTEAFF
TRBV29-1 | TRBD2 | CSVVVAGPSYEQYF
TRBV27 | . | CASSVGTNTYEQYF
TRBV7-2 | TRBD2 | CASSLQWGGGNEQFF
TRBV6-1 | TRBD1 | CASSEYRGPTEAFF
TRBV11-2 | . | CASSHENQPQHF
TRBV18 | TRBD1 | CASSPYTGGDSGNTIYF